Given below is one TCR beta chain in context. This sample is part of a study of CD8 T cells in Susac syndrome. Reverse transcription used roughly 0.45 to 1 ug RNA and random hexamers. TCRdb redid the calling of the immunoSEQ multiplex PCR reads with MiXCR, one entry per CDR3 protein. Of roughly 200,000 distinct CDR3 sequences listed, 90% to 96% are singletons. Source material: CD4+ T cells from PBMCs. This clonotype originated in a human donor with multiple sclerosis.

In nucleotides, the CDR3 is TGCAGTGCTATACCCAGCACAGATACGCAGTATTTT. As protein: CSAIPSTDTQYF. V and J are TRBV20-1 and TRBJ2-3; D not certain. The germline V gene encodes CDR1 DFQATT and CDR2 SNEGSKA (reference sequence). The length of the CDR3 is 12 residues. The ends were cut back, 4 bases at V and 0 bases at J, with 5 bases in the middle.